What follows are 29 T cell receptor beta chains derived from one specimen sequenced in a study of chemoradiotherapy in HPV16-positive cancers. Sequencing used immunoSEQ multiplex PCR; TCRdb keeps in-frame clones, though not all of them. The sample gives fewer than 1,200 clones, about 84% of which show up once; roughly 6.1% is in the top ten. The sequencing here drew on tumor tissue, taken from a patient who underwent chemoradiotherapy. Receptors originate from a human donor with HPV-associated anogenital cancer.

The CDR3 sequence: CAISETQDTEAFF. The CDR3 DNA reads as TGTGCCATCAGTGAGACCCAGGACACTGAAGCTTTCTTT. The V gene is TRBV10-3, the J gene TRBJ1-1; D gene uncertain. Germline values: CDR1 ENHRY, CDR2 SYGVKD. V was cut by 2 bases and J by 3 bases, with 7 bases left in between. The CDR3 sequence is 13 residues long.

The CDR3, as DNA: TGCGCCAGCAGCTTGGGGGGGGGCGCGGGTACTGAAGCTTTCTTT. It translates to CASSLGGGAGTEAFF. The rearrangement links TRBV5-1 to TRBJ1-1; possible D gene TRBD1, 6 bases. V was clipped by 0 bases and J by 5 bases, with 14 bases between them. In germline, CDR1 is SGHRS, CDR2 YFSETQ. The CDR3 sequence is 15 residues long.

V gene TRBV19 combines with J gene TRBJ1-5; D is possibly TRBD1 (6 bases). Trimming took off 7 bases at V and 5 bases at J, with 24 bases between the two ends. Per the germline V gene, CDR1 is LNHDA and CDR2 is SQIVND (reference sequence). CDR3 length equals 17 residues. The CDR3 DNA follows: TGTGCCAGTACCTCACCTCGGGGGGCAAGGCATTATCAGCCCCAGCATTTT. This sequence encodes CASTSPRGARHYQPQHF.

The chain links TRBV7-2 to TRBJ2-3, with D perhaps being TRBD1 or TRBD2 (6 bases each). The V end lost 0 bases, the J end lost 6 bases, and 10 bases lay between the germline ends. This CDR3 comprises 14 residues. In germline, CDR1 is SGHTA, CDR2 FQGNSA. The CDR3, as DNA: TGTGCCAGCAGCTTAGCGGGGGGCAAGGATACGCAGTATTTT. It yields the protein CASSLAGGKDTQYF.

This sequence joins TRBV7-9 and TRBJ2-7; D unclear. The CDR3 length is 14 residues. Trimming pared 1 base from V and 3 bases from J, leaving 10 bases between. Germline V gene lookup returns CDR1 SEHNR and CDR2 FQNEAQ (reference sequence). DNA of the CDR3: TGTGCCAGCAGCTTAGGGTTGGCCAACTACGAGCAGTACTTC. Encoded protein: CASSLGLANYEQYF. The full variable domain, in which reference TRBV7-9 and TRBJ2-7 provide the parts outside the CDR3, is DTGVSQNPRHKITKRGQNVTFRCDPISEHNRLYWYRQTLGQGPEFLTYFQNEAQLEKSRLLSDRFSAERPKGSFSTLEIQRTEQGDSAMYLCASSLGLANYEQYFGPGTRLTVT.

The chain links TRBV5-6 to TRBJ2-7; TRBD2 might be the D (8 bases). Trimming stripped 5 bases from V and 4 bases from J, with 13 bases between. Germline-derived CDR1 and CDR2 are SGHDT and YYEEEE. The CDR3 contains 13 residues. CDR3 in DNA: TGTGCCAGCAGTAGCGGGACAGTTTACGAGCAGTACGTC. Translating it yields CASSSGTVYEQYV.

To note about this clone: An end of the junction does not agree with germline; a read error may underlie this. The rearrangement uses TRBV7-7 and TRBJ2-1; TRBD2 agrees at 8 bases. The germline CDR1 and CDR2 sequences are SSHAT and FNYEAQ (reference sequence). CDR3 length: 14 residues. This chain's CDR3 is CASSLKSSGSEQFF. As DNA, the CDR3 is TGTGCTAGCAGCTTGAAATCTAGCGGGTCTGAGCAGTTCTTC.

The chain employs TRBV7-8 and TRBJ1-3; tentatively, D is TRBD1 (6 bases). V lost 8 bases, J lost 2 bases, and 16 bases lay in between. Germline values: CDR1 SGHVS, CDR2 FQNEAQ. The CDR3 has 15 amino acids. CDR3 nucleotide sequence: TGTGCCAGCCGACCAGGGGACCACGCTGGAAACACCATATATTTT. It specifies CASRPGDHAGNTIYF.

The DNA for the CDR3 is TGTGCCAGCAGCCTCCCGCGACAGGGCTTAAACTATGGCTACACCTTC. Its translation: CASSLPRQGLNYGYTF. The rearrangement joins TRBV5-4 to TRBJ1-2; 7 nucleotides agree with TRBD1. Trimming removed 4 bases from V and 2 bases from J; junction bases left unmatched: 11. The CDR3 consists of 16 residues. Germline values: CDR1 SGHNT, CDR2 YYREEE (reference sequence). Based on the CDR3 plus reference TRBV5-4 and TRBJ1-2, the full variable domain is ETGVTQSPTHLIKTRGQQVTLRCSSQSGHNTVSWYQQALGQGPQFIFQYYREEENGRGNFPPRFSGLQFPNYSSELNVNALELDDSALYLCASSLPRQGLNYGYTFGSGTRLTVV.

This chain joins TRBV2 and TRBJ1-5; D not resolved. Germline assignment: CDR1 SNHLY and CDR2 FYNNEI. The CDR3 runs 16 residues. Trimming took off 5 bases at V and 0 bases at J, with 14 bases between the two ends. Here the CDR3 reads CASSYTPDASNQPQHF. As DNA, the CDR3 is TGTGCCAGCAGTTACACGCCGGACGCTAGCAATCAGCCCCAGCATTTT.

The chain combines TRBV7-8 with TRBJ2-6; D may match TRBD1 or TRBD2 (5 bases each). This CDR3 has 18 residues. The germline gives CDR1 SGHVS, CDR2 FQNEAQ. Trimming cost V 2 bases and J 4 bases, with 18 bases left between them. The CDR3 DNA is TGTGCCAGCAGCTTATTGGGCAGGGTGGTAGCGGGGGCCAACGTCCTGACTTTC. Encoded protein: CASSLLGRVVAGANVLTF. Looking up the rest from reference TRBV7-8 and TRBJ2-6 gives the full variable domain: GAGVSQSPRYKVAKRGQDVALRCDPISGHVSLFWYQQALGQGPEFLTYFQNEAQLDKSGLPSDRFFAERPEGSVSTLKIQRTQQEDSAVYLCASSLLGRVVAGANVLTFGAGSRLTVL.

The rearrangement uses TRBV18 and TRBJ1-2, with TRBD1 identical over 8 bases. Losses at the gene ends were 3 bases for V and 4 bases for J; bases not matched to a gene: 4. The CDR3 has 14 amino acids. The germline gives CDR1 KGHSH, CDR2 LQKENI. The CDR3, as DNA: TGTGCCAGCTCACCCAGGGGGCAGGGCTATGGCTACACCTTC. It encodes CASSPRGQGYGYTF. Full variable domain (outside the CDR3, taken from reference TRBV18 and TRBJ1-2): NAGVMQNPRHLVRRRGQEARLRCSPMKGHSHVYWYRQLPEEGLKFMVYLQKENIIDESGMPKERFSAEFPKEGPSILRIQQVVRGDSAAYFCASSPRGQGYGYTFGSGTRLTVV.

The chain combines TRBV18 with TRBJ2-3, with D perhaps given as TRBD1 or TRBD2 (5 bases each). Trimming stripped 6 bases from V and 10 bases from J, with 17 bases between. From germline, CDR1 is KGHSH and CDR2 LQKENI. CDR3 length: 13 amino acids. The CDR3 here is CASSPDSGRSQYF. In DNA, the CDR3 is TGTGCCAGCTCCCCCGACAGCGGAAGGTCGCAGTATTTT.

The genes are TRBV16 and TRBJ2-5; no definite D call. The end of the DNA aligns better with TRBJ2-7, so the J call may be wrong. Germline-derived CDR1 and CDR2 are KGHSY and FQNENV. The CDR3 totals 13 residues. DNA for the CDR3: TGTGCCAGCAGCCGATTAGACGGATACGAGCAGTACTTC. It is translated as CASSRLDGYEQYF.

The chain employs TRBV14 and TRBJ1-2; D might be TRBD1 (5 bases). Germline V gene lookup returns CDR1 SGHDN and CDR2 FVKESK. This CDR3 has 15 amino acids. Between the trimmed V and J ends, which lost 0 bases and 8 bases, there was a span of 16 bases. The CDR3 nucleotides are TGTGCCAGCAGCCAAGAAAGGACAACAAGGAAAGGCTACACCTTC. Residues: CASSQERTTRKGYTF.

CDR3 protein: CASRASVTGRTEAFF. CDR3 sequence (DNA): TGTGCCAGCAGGGCAAGTGTGACAGGGCGGACTGAAGCTTTCTTT. This chain uses TRBV2 with TRBJ1-1; 7 bases are shared with TRBD1. CDR3 size: 15 residues. CDR1 SNHLY and CDR2 FYNNEI come from the germline V gene. V gave up 6 bases and J gave up 5 bases; unmatched junction bases: 12. The variable domain in full, with the rest retrieved from reference TRBV2 and TRBJ1-1, is EPEVTQTPSHQVTQMGQEVILRCVPISNHLYFYWYRQILGQKVEFLVSFYNNEISEKSEIFDDQFSVERPDGSNFTLKIRSTKLEDSAMYFCASRASVTGRTEAFFGQGTRLTVV.

The V call is TRBV15, the J call TRBJ2-7; TRBD2 matches at 15 bases. Germline lookup yields CDR1 LNHNV and CDR2 YYDKDF (reference sequence). Trimming cost V 6 bases and J 4 bases; bases outside gene matches: 4. This CDR3 is 15 amino acids long. CDR3 sequence (DNA): TGTGCCACCAGTCTGGGACTAGCGGGGGGATACGAGCAGTACTTC. It encodes CATSLGLAGGYEQYF. Variable domain in full (rest from reference TRBV15 and TRBJ2-7): DAMVIQNPRYQVTQFGKPVTLSCSQTLNHNVMYWYQQKSSQAPKLLFHYYDKDFNNEADTPDNFQSRRPNTSFCFLDIRSPGLGDTAMYLCATSLGLAGGYEQYFGPGTRLTVT.

The CDR3 DNA sequence: TGTGCCAGCACCCTGTACTCCGGCAGAATTTTCTACAATGAGCAGTTCTTC. This codes for CASTLYSGRIFYNEQFF. The chain joins TRBV7-9 to TRBJ2-1, with unresolved D. With 7 bases removed from V and 3 bases from J, the gap between germline ends came to 22 bases. The length of the CDR3 is 17 residues. Germline V gives CDR1 SEHNR, CDR2 FQNEAQ (reference sequence).

J is TRBJ1-6 and V is TRBV5-6; 8 nucleotides line up with TRBD1. J was trimmed by 8 bases and V by 4 bases; bases with no gene match: 8. This CDR3 has 15 residues. Germline CDR1 is SGHDT and CDR2 is YYEEEE. CDR3 residues: CASSESQGAYSPLHF. The CDR3 DNA is TGTGCCAGCAGCGAATCTCAGGGGGCTTATTCACCCCTCCACTTT.

The chain uses TRBV27 and TRBJ2-5, with 13 bases fitting TRBD2. CDR1 is MNHEY, CDR2 SMNVEV, per germline (reference sequence). V lost 5 bases and J lost 2; bases outside the gene matches: 5. The CDR3 contains 16 residues. The CDR3: CASSEGLAGLQETQYF. CDR3 sequence (DNA): TGTGCCAGCAGTGAGGGACTAGCGGGGCTTCAAGAGACCCAGTACTTC.

The table lists this clone with a count of one. The chain links TRBV2 to TRBJ2-3; the match to TRBD2 covers 12 bases. The CDR3 is made up of 16 amino acids. The V and J ends lost 2 bases and 7 bases, in that order; junction bases with no gene match: 7. Germline V CDR1 and CDR2: SNHLY, FYNNEI. The CDR3 sequence: CASSENLAGGPNTQYF. The CDR3 DNA follows: TGTGCCAGCAGTGAAAATCTAGCGGGAGGGCCGAATACGCAGTATTTT.

The chain employs TRBV27 and TRBJ2-3; 9 bases align to TRBD2. J was trimmed by 9 bases and V by 3 bases; bases with no gene match: 10. CDR1 is MNHEY and CDR2 is SMNVEV in the germline V gene (reference sequence). CDR3 length: 15 amino acids. The CDR3 DNA is TGTGCCAGCAGTTTCGGTAGCGGGGGACCTCTGACGCAGTATTTT. Encoded protein: CASSFGSGGPLTQYF.

The chain links TRBV9 to TRBJ2-2, with D perhaps matching TRBD1 or TRBD2 (5 bases each). The germline CDR1 and CDR2 sequences are SGDLS and YYNGEE. The CDR3 totals 14 residues. Deletions cut 1 base from V and 4 bases from J, with 8 bases between. The CDR3 sequence is CASSVWGSTGELFF. The CDR3 DNA reads as TGTGCCAGCAGCGTATGGGGGAGCACCGGGGAGCTGTTTTTT.

The chain employs TRBV7-2 and TRBJ2-1; D gene unclear. Trimming removed 1 base at V and 3 bases at J, with 4 bases between. The germline gives CDR1 SGHTA, CDR2 FQGNSA. This CDR3 contains 13 residues. CDR3 nucleotide sequence: TGTGCCAGCAGCTTAGGTAGCTACAATGAGCAGTTCTTC. It codes for CASSLGSYNEQFF.

This rearrangement joins TRBV10-3 to TRBJ2-1; D gene uncertain. The germline V and J ends were trimmed by 6 bases and 0 bases, with 12 bases remaining between them. This CDR3 region has 15 residues. Germline CDR1 reads ENHRY; CDR2 reads SYGVKD. The CDR3 reads CAIRQTWSSYNEQFF. The CDR3 DNA follows: TGTGCCATCAGGCAGACTTGGAGCTCCTACAATGAGCAGTTCTTC.

The gene calls are TRBV28 and TRBJ1-3; D call uncertain. The CDR3 extends over 15 amino acids. The V end lost 5 bases, the J end lost 0 bases, and 11 bases lay between the germline ends. Germline V gene data show CDR1 as MDHEN and CDR2 as SYDVKM. The CDR3 DNA follows: TGTGCCAGCAGTAGAGGCACCTCCTCTGGAAACACCATATATTTT. It translates to CASSRGTSSGNTIYF.

The chain employs TRBV5-8 and TRBJ2-5; possibly TRBD1 for D (7 bases). Trimming stripped 4 bases from V and 4 bases from J, with 20 bases between. Germline V gene sequence: CDR1 SGHTS, CDR2 YDEGEE. This CDR3 has 16 residues. The CDR3 nucleotides are TGTGCCAGCAGCGCGGGGACAGACCTGAGGCGAGAGACCCAGTACTTC. Translating it yields CASSAGTDLRRETQYF. The complete variable domain, with remaining parts taken from reference TRBV5-8 and TRBJ2-5, reads EAGVTQSPTHLIKTRGQQATLRCSPISGHTSVYWYQQALGLGLQFLLWYDEGEERNRGNFPPRFSGRQFPNYSSELNVNALELEDSALYLCASSAGTDLRRETQYFGPGTRLLVL.

J is TRBJ1-1 and V is TRBV14; maybe TRBD1 (5 bases). The CDR3 is 16 residues long. CDR1 is SGHDN and CDR2 is FVKESK in the germline V gene. V was shortened by 1 base and J by 5 bases, with 17 bases between the two germline ends. The CDR3 DNA is TGTGCCAGCAGCCAAGGGGGCACGGCGGTGGGGACTGAAGCTTTCTTT. It translates to CASSQGGTAVGTEAFF.

This chain connects TRBV9 to TRBJ2-1; D may be TRBD1 or TRBD2 (5 bases each). The CDR3 is 15 residues long. The germline gives CDR1 SGDLS, CDR2 YYNGEE. The ends were cut back, 2 bases at V and 8 bases at J, with 17 bases in the middle. The CDR3, as DNA: TGTGCCAGCAGCGTCTTAGCTGGGCAGGGAGATGAGCAGTTCTTC. This encodes CASSVLAGQGDEQFF.